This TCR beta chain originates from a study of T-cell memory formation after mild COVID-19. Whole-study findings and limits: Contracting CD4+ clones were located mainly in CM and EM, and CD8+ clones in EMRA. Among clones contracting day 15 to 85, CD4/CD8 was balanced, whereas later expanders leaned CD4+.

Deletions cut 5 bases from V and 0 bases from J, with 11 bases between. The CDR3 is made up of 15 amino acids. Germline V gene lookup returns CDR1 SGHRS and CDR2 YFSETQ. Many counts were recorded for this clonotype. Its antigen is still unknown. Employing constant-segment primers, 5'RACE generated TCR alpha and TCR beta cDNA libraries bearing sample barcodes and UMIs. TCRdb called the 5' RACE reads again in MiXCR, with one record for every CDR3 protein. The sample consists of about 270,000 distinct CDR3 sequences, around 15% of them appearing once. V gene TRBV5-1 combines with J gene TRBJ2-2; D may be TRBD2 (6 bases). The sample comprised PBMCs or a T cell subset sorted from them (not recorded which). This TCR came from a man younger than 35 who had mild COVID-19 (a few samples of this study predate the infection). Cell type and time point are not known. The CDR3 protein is CASRWGGANTGELFF. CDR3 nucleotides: TGCGCCAGCAGATGGGGCGGGGCGAACACCGGGGAGCTGTTTTTT.